Listed below are T cell receptor beta chains from one sample, sequenced in a study of a mutant IDH1 vaccine in newly diagnosed glioma. TCRdb keeps only in-frame clones here, not all; method: immunoSEQ multiplex PCR. The table lists some 57,000 clones, roughly 72% of them singletons, with about 4.9% in the top ten. No cognate antigen is known for these TCRs. Sequencing was performed on PBMCs, taken from a glioma patient whose treatment included an IDH1 peptide vaccine. All receptors come from a woman in her thirties or forties with glioma. Some clones in this sample may be carry-over from other donors' samples. The CDR3 runs from the conserved cysteine through the conserved F or W. The order of the fields is D gene, clone size, J gene, V gene, CDR3 protein, CDR3 DNA. D genes are given only for firm matches. Clone size is shown for a subset of rows, as once, few, many or a class of expanded clone.

NA | NA | TRBJ2-5 | TRBV7-9 | CASSNQETQYF | TGTGCCAGCAGCAACCAAGAGACCCAGTACTTC
TRBD1 | few | TRBJ1-6 | TRBV19 | CASKRDRGANSPLHF | TGTGCCAGTAAAAGGGACAGGGGTGCTAATTCACCCCTCCACTTT
TRBD2 | NA | TRBJ2-7 | TRBV29-1 | CSVVGLAGTYEQYF | TGCAGCGTTGTGGGTCTAGCGGGAACCTACGAGCAGTACTTC
TRBD1 | few | TRBJ1-5 | TRBV2 | CASSATGGISNQPQHF | TGTGCCAGCAGTGCCACAGGGGGGATAAGCAATCAGCCCCAGCATTTT
NA | NA | TRBJ1-1 | TRBV30 | CAWSVAGPEAFF | TGTGCCTGGAGTGTAGCGGGCCCCGAAGCTTTCTTT
NA | once | TRBJ1-2 | TRBV6-5 | CASSYSGQPPNYGYTF | TGTGCCAGCAGTTACTCGGGGCAGCCACCTAACTATGGCTACACCTTC
NA | NA | TRBJ1-1 | TRBV4-1 | CASSHAGGADTEAFF | TGCGCCAGCAGCCACGCTGGGGGCGCCGACACTGAAGCTTTCTTT
NA | NA | TRBJ2-1 | TRBV18 | CASSTPRLYNEQFF | TGTGCCAGCTCAACCCCCAGGCTCTACAATGAGCAGTTCTTC
NA | NA | TRBJ2-7 | TRBV5-6 | CASSLTGPPRVEQYF | TGTGCCAGCAGCTTGACGGGTCCCCCAAGGGTCGAGCAGTACTTC
NA | few | TRBJ1-1 | TRBV29-1 | CSAATQGWDTEAFF | TGCAGCGCCGCAACCCAGGGCTGGGACACTGAAGCTTTCTTT
NA | NA | TRBJ2-5 | TRBV5-6 | CASRKRLGAQETQYF | TGTGCCAGCAGAAAAAGACTAGGGGCACAAGAGACCCAGTACTTC
NA | NA | TRBJ2-7 | TRBV2 | CASFKDPYEKTYEQYF | TGTGCCAGCTTCAAGGACCCCTATGAGAAAACCTACGAGCAGTACTTC
NA | NA | TRBJ2-5 | TRBV7-8 | CASSPYRVETQYF | TGTGCCAGCAGTCCTTACAGGGTCGAGACCCAGTACTTC
NA | NA | TRBJ1-5 | TRBV18 | CASSPVNRANQPQHF | TGTGCCAGCTCACCAGTTAACAGGGCCAATCAGCCCCAGCATTTT
NA | NA | TRBJ1-1 | TRBV2 | CASTLRAEAFF | TGTGCCAGCACCTTGAGGGCTGAAGCTTTCTTT
TRBD1 | NA | TRBJ2-7 | TRBV5-1 | CASSRDRAYSYEQYF | TGCGCCAGCAGCCGCGACAGGGCGTACTCCTACGAGCAGTACTTC
NA | many | TRBJ1-1 | TRBV30 | CARNDGNTEAFF | TGTGCCCGAAACGATGGGAACACTGAAGCTTTCTTT
NA | NA | TRBJ2-7 | TRBV5-1 | CASRSLGTRNEQYF | TGCGCCAGCAGGAGCCTCGGGACAAGAAACGAGCAGTACTTC
NA | few | TRBJ2-1 | TRBV6-5 | CASKQGTGFNEQFF | TGTGCCAGCAAGCAGGGTACCGGATTCAATGAGCAGTTCTTC
NA | once | TRBJ1-5 | TRBV11-2 | CASSTTDNQPQHF | TGTGCCAGCAGTACGACGGACAATCAGCCCCAGCATTTT
NA | few | TRBJ2-1 | TRBV6-5 | CATRGYSYNEQFF | TGTGCCACCCGAGGGTACTCCTACAATGAGCAGTTCTTC
NA | NA | TRBJ2-1 | TRBV18 | CASSPGQGYGNEQFF | TGTGCCAGCTCACCTGGCCAGGGCTATGGCAATGAGCAGTTCTTC
NA | once | TRBJ2-7 | TRBV27 | CASSSSGTDYEQYF | TGTGCCAGCAGTTCGTCCGGGACTGACTACGAGCAGTACTTC
TRBD2 | NA | TRBJ2-3 | TRBV5-6 | CASSGYLLGGGITDTQYF | TGTGCCAGCAGCGGATACCTCCTTGGCGGGGGGATAACAGATACGCAGTATTTT
NA | NA | TRBJ2-7 | TRBV30 | CAWMGGLQGVSYEQYF | TGTGCCTGGATGGGGGGGTTACAGGGGGTTTCCTACGAGCAGTACTTC
NA | NA | TRBJ1-2 | TRBV7-9 | CASSLSAAGYYGYTF | TGTGCCAGCAGCTTATCAGCGGCTGGGTACTATGGCTACACCTTC
TRBD1 | NA | TRBJ2-7 | TRBV2 | CASTPWDSDEQYF | TGTGCCAGCACCCCCTGGGACAGCGACGAGCAGTACTTC
TRBD1 | NA | TRBJ1-1 | TRBV7-2 | CASRQQGANTEAFF | TGTGCCAGCAGGCAGCAGGGGGCGAACACTGAAGCTTTCTTT
NA | few | TRBJ1-1 | TRBV19 | CASSIGTHTEAFF | TGTGCCAGTAGTATAGGGACACACACTGAAGCTTTCTTT
TRBD1 | NA | TRBJ2-5 | TRBV7-7 | CASSSPGQAAGTQYF | TGTGCTAGCAGCTCACCGGGACAGGCGGCGGGGACCCAGTACTTC
TRBD2 | NA | TRBJ2-1 | TRBV5-1 | CASSTSGAEVDEQFF | TGCGCCAGCAGTACTAGCGGGGCCGAAGTAGATGAGCAGTTCTTC
NA | few | TRBJ1-1 | TRBV25-1 | CASSEWSYTEAFF | TGTGCCAGCAGTGAATGGAGCTACACTGAAGCTTTCTTT
NA | NA | TRBJ1-5 | TRBV5-1 | CASSLGGPNQPQHF | TGCGCCAGCAGCTTGGGTGGGCCCAATCAGCCCCAGCATTTT
NA | NA | TRBJ1-2 | TRBV5-8 | CASRGRIYGYIF | TGTGCCAGCAGAGGACGGATCTATGGCTACATCTTC
TRBD1 | NA | TRBJ1-5 | TRBV11-2 | CASSPTGWGIDQPQHF | TGTGCCAGCTCCCCGACAGGGTGGGGAATTGATCAGCCCCAGCATTTT
NA | NA | TRBJ2-7 | TRBV5-1 | CASSLQGGGYAYEQYF | TGCGCCAGCAGCTTGCAGGGAGGGGGGTACGCCTACGAGCAGTACTTC
NA | NA | TRBJ2-5 | TRBV9 | CASSGRRTEETQYF | TGTGCCAGCAGCGGTAGAAGGACAGAAGAGACCCAGTACTTC
NA | NA | TRBJ2-7 | TRBV9 | CASSLGRSSVDEQYF | TGTGCCAGCAGCTTGGGACGGTCATCGGTCGACGAGCAGTACTTC
NA | NA | TRBJ1-1 | TRBV7-9 | CASSRGQGAFF | TGTGCCAGCAGCCGCGGGCAGGGGGCTTTCTTT
NA | NA | TRBJ2-7 | TRBV18 | CASSTMAPPPYHEQYF | TGTGCCAGCTCAACAATGGCCCCTCCCCCATACCACGAGCAGTACTTC
NA | NA | TRBJ2-7 | TRBV27 | CASSAAGTSSYEQYF | TGTGCCAGCAGCGCGGCCGGGACGAGTTCCTACGAGCAGTACTTC
NA | NA | TRBJ1-2 | TRBV2 | CASRGPMVGYTF | TGTGCCAGCAGAGGCCCCATGGTAGGCTACACCTTC
NA | NA | TRBJ1-5 | TRBV9 | CASSVGTGNQPQHF | TGTGCCAGCAGCGTAGGAACAGGAAATCAGCCCCAGCATTTT
NA | NA | TRBJ1-2 | TRBV6-6 | CASSQDIPSHYGYTF | TGTGCCAGCAGTCAGGACATACCGAGCCACTATGGCTACACCTTC
TRBD1 | NA | TRBJ1-5 | TRBV5-6 | CASSFGTGGSNQPQHF | TGTGCCAGCAGCTTTGGGACAGGGGGAAGCAATCAGCCCCAGCATTTT
TRBD2 | NA | TRBJ2-1 | TRBV27 | CASSERGYRDNEQFF | TGTGCCAGCAGTGAGCGGGGGTATCGGGACAATGAGCAGTTCTTC
NA | NA | TRBJ1-1 | TRBV21-1 | CASTAGQGEGTEAFF | TGTGCCAGCACCGCAGGACAGGGGGAAGGAACTGAAGCTTTCTTT
TRBD1 | NA | TRBJ1-6 | TRBV30 | CAWSVRQGRGSPLHF | TGTGCCTGGAGTGTACGACAGGGAAGGGGGTCACCCCTCCACTTT
TRBD1 | NA | TRBJ1-1 | TRBV19 | CASSIQGANTEAFF | TGTGCCAGTAGTATCCAGGGGGCGAACACTGAAGCTTTCTTT
NA | NA | TRBJ1-6 | TRBV5-1 | CASSPGHQISSYNSPLHF | TGCGCCAGCAGCCCGGGACACCAGATTAGCTCCTATAATTCACCCCTCCACTTT